This T cell receptor beta chain came from a study of patients and donors after allogeneic stem cell transplantation. In TCRdb, the RT-PCR reads were re-called with MiXCR into one record per CDR3 protein. The table records fewer than 25,000 distinct CDR3 sequences, 25% to 30% of them present only once. The source is a human donor who was either an allogeneic HSCT recipient or a stem cell or donor lymphocyte infusion donor (not recorded which). It is not recorded whose cells these are; they may come from a transplant donor. The sample consisted of blood, either unsorted or a sorted T cell fraction (not recorded which).

This CDR3 is CASSAHPGTNTEAFF. In nucleotides, the CDR3 is TGTGCCAGCAGCGCTCACCCCGGGACGAACACTGAAGCTTTCTTT. This chain uses TRBV7-2 with TRBJ1-1; tentatively, D is TRBD1 (5 bases). The CDR3 loop spans 15 amino acids. The V gene's germline CDR1 is SGHTA and CDR2 FQGNSA. Trimming pared 5 bases from V and 1 base from J, leaving 14 bases between. Complete variable domain (other parts from reference TRBV7-2 and TRBJ1-1): GAGVSQSPSNKVTEKGKDVELRCDPISGHTALYWYRQSLGQGLEFLIYFQGNSAPDKSGLPSDRFSAERTGGSVSTLTIQRTQQEDSAVYLCASSAHPGTNTEAFFGQGTRLTVV.